This is a list of T cell receptor beta chains from one sample in a study of CD8 T cells in ankylosing spondylitis. Each CDR3 protein is one row after TCRdb ran MiXCR on the 5' RACE reads. The data hold 300,000 to 350,000 distinct CDR3 sequences, with around 21% observed a single time. The sequencing input was blood, either unsorted or a sorted T cell fraction (not recorded which). The receptor source for this set is a female donor with ankylosing spondylitis or in good health (not recorded which). CDR3s include the opening cysteine and the closing phenylalanine or tryptophan. The D gene is left open where the match is weak. Clone sizes are given selectively: once, few, many, or a class where the clone is expanded.

TRBV10-3	NA	TRBJ1-5	NA	CAIKLDSNQPQHF	TGTGCCATCAAACTGGACAGCAATCAGCCCCAGCATTTT
TRBV20-1	NA	TRBJ2-7	TRBD1	CSAGQGRSYEQYF	TGCAGTGCGGGACAGGGAAGGTCCTACGAGCAGTACTTC
TRBV6-1	few	TRBJ1-1	NA	CASRDNRANTEAFF	TGTGCCAGCAGGGACAACCGGGCGAACACTGAAGCTTTCTTT
TRBV18	once	TRBJ2-1	TRBD2	CASSPRALAGASYNEQFF	TGTGCCAGCTCACCACGTGCACTAGCGGGCGCTTCCTACAATGAGCAGTTCTTC
TRBV20-1	few	TRBJ1-4	NA	CSAPDGDLEKLFF	TGCAGTGCCCCAGATGGGGATTTGGAAAAACTGTTTTTT
TRBV10-3	NA	TRBJ1-2	NA	CAISREGYGYTF	TGTGCCATCAGCAGGGAGGGCTATGGCTACACCTTC
TRBV29-1	few	TRBJ2-7	TRBD2	CSFLGTSGSRDEQYF	TGCAGCTTCCTAGGGACTAGCGGGAGCAGGGACGAGCAGTACTTC
TRBV7-3	once	TRBJ2-1	NA	CASSLRSGGPGIGNEQFF	TGTGCCAGCAGCTTACGGTCTGGAGGGCCAGGGATTGGCAATGAGCAGTTCTTC
TRBV10-3	NA	TRBJ2-1	NA	CAIRTTGNNEQFF	TGTGCCATCAGAACCACAGGGAACAATGAGCAGTTCTTC
TRBV29-1	NA	TRBJ2-7	NA	CSAVKSYANEQYF	TGCAGCGCCGTCAAAAGCTACGCCAACGAGCAGTACTTC
TRBV5-1	NA	TRBJ2-1	NA	CASSLADYNEQFF	TGCGCCAGCAGCTTGGCCGACTACAATGAGCAGTTCTTC
TRBV12-3/TRBV12-4	NA	TRBJ1-5	NA	CASTLRAAGSAQHF	TGTGCCAGCACCCTCAGGGCGGCGGGATCGGCCCAGCATTTT
TRBV5-5	few	TRBJ2-7	TRBD2	CASSSPTSGRDGYEQYF	TGTGCCAGCAGCTCTCCGACTAGCGGGAGAGACGGCTACGAGCAGTACTTC
TRBV5-1	NA	TRBJ1-2	NA	CASSGLNSWANYGYTF	TGCGCCAGCAGTGGTCTGAACTCTTGGGCTAACTATGGCTACACCTTC
TRBV20-1	NA	TRBJ2-1	TRBD1	CSARSRGQGHVIDEQFF	TGCAGTGCGAGAAGTAGGGGACAGGGTCATGTCATCGATGAGCAGTTCTTC
TRBV3-1	NA	TRBJ2-3	TRBD2	CASSQVRLAGGRTDTQYF	TGTGCCAGCAGCCAAGTCAGGCTCGCGGGAGGGCGAACAGATACGCAGTATTTT
TRBV7-2	few	TRBJ2-5	NA	CASSLIGPGETQYF	TGTGCCAGCAGCTTAATAGGTCCAGGAGAGACCCAGTACTTC
TRBV7-8	few	TRBJ2-1	NA	CASSLVSTDNEQFF	TGTGCCAGCAGCTTAGTCAGCACCGACAATGAGCAGTTCTTC
TRBV19	NA	TRBJ1-2	TRBD1	CASSAPGQGRGYTF	TGTGCCAGTAGTGCCCCGGGACAGGGTCGTGGCTACACCTTC
TRBV20-1	NA	TRBJ1-4	TRBD1	CSAAGGLGEKLFF	TGCAGTGCCGCAGGGGGCCTAGGTGAAAAACTGTTTTTT
TRBV20-1	NA	TRBJ2-5	NA	CSARGGRAGIEETQYF	TGCAGTGCTAGAGGAGGTAGGGCGGGTATCGAAGAGACCCAGTACTTC
TRBV25-1	NA	TRBJ2-3	NA	CASSDGVAFLTDTQYF	TGTGCCAGCAGTGACGGGGTAGCGTTTCTCACAGATACGCAGTATTTT
TRBV7-2	NA	TRBJ1-2	NA	CASSFGRTQGYTF	TGTGCCAGCAGCTTCGGTAGGACACAAGGCTACACCTTC
TRBV29-1	NA	TRBJ2-2	TRBD2	CSGRGTSGNTGELFF	TGCAGCGGACGAGGGACTAGCGGGAACACCGGGGAGCTGTTTTTT
TRBV4-3	NA	TRBJ2-3	TRBD2	CASSQVRTSGRTSTDTQYF	TGCGCCAGCAGCCAAGTGCGGACTAGCGGGAGAACTAGCACAGATACGCAGTATTTT
TRBV12-3/TRBV12-4	few	TRBJ2-3	NA	CASSQTWDTQYF	TGTGCCAGCAGCCAGACTTGGGATACGCAGTATTTT
TRBV20-1	few	TRBJ2-1	NA	CSAALAQVSGEQFF	TGCAGTGCTGCACTAGCCCAAGTATCGGGTGAGCAGTTCTTC
TRBV12-3/TRBV12-4	NA	TRBJ2-7	TRBD2	CASSLRLAGHEQYF	TGTGCCAGCAGTTTGCGGCTAGCGGGGCACGAGCAGTACTTC
TRBV30	NA	TRBJ2-1	TRBD2	CARESGRNNEQFF	TGTGCCCGGGAAAGCGGGAGGAACAATGAGCAGTTCTTC
TRBV10-2	once	TRBJ2-4	NA	CASSEGGGRENIQYF	TGCGCCAGCAGTGAGGGGGGGGGGCGCGAAAACATTCAGTACTTC
TRBV25-1	few	TRBJ2-1	NA	CASSENLAYNEQFF	TGTGCCAGCAGCGAAAACCTAGCGTACAATGAGCAGTTCTTC
TRBV14	NA	TRBJ2-3	NA	CASSHRGGGADTQYF	TGTGCCAGCAGCCACCGAGGAGGGGGGGCAGATACGCAGTATTTT
TRBV7-2	many	TRBJ1-1	NA	CASSAALDGNTEAFF	TGTGCCAGCAGCGCTGCCCTGGACGGGAACACTGAAGCTTTCTTT
TRBV15	few	TRBJ2-3	NA	CATSRRGQGTDTQYF	TGTGCCACCAGCCGGAGGGGGCAGGGGACAGATACGCAGTATTTT
TRBV20-1	few	TRBJ2-3	NA	CSANVGFGTDTQYF	TGCAGTGCTAATGTGGGATTTGGTACAGATACGCAGTATTTT
TRBV29-1	NA	TRBJ2-5	NA	CSVLTGSIRGTQYF	TGCAGCGTTCTGACAGGTTCCATAAGGGGGACCCAGTACTTC
TRBV6-1	few	TRBJ1-5	TRBD1	CASSGLDRRQPQHF	TGTGCCAGCAGTGGGCTGGACAGGCGCCAGCCCCAGCATTTT
TRBV4-2	many	TRBJ2-1	TRBD2	CASSQETSGSIDEQFF	TGTGCCAGCAGCCAAGAGACTAGCGGGAGCATCGATGAGCAGTTCTTC
TRBV12-3/TRBV12-4	NA	TRBJ2-1	TRBD2	CTSTATSAYNEQFF	TGTACCAGCACCGCAACTAGCGCCTACAATGAGCAGTTCTTC
TRBV11-3	NA	TRBJ2-1	TRBD2	CASSPRTSGRYGEQFF	TGTGCCAGCAGCCCTCGAACTAGCGGGAGGTATGGTGAGCAGTTCTTC
TRBV5-8	few	TRBJ2-1	TRBD2	CASSLGTSGSYEQFF	TGTGCCAGCAGCTTGGGGACTAGCGGGAGCTATGAGCAGTTCTTC
TRBV28	NA	TRBJ2-4	NA	CASSPPQGTGIQYF	TGTGCCAGCAGCCCCCCACAGGGTACGGGCATTCAGTACTTC
TRBV25-1	few	TRBJ2-7	NA	CASSPQVPPDEQYF	TGTGCCAGCAGTCCTCAGGTGCCCCCTGACGAGCAGTACTTC
TRBV7-9	few	TRBJ2-5	NA	CASSLGPGETQYF	TGTGCCAGCAGCTTAGGGCCGGGGGAGACCCAGTACTTC
TRBV20-1	NA	TRBJ2-3	NA	CSAALTDTQYF	TGCAGTGCCGCGTTAACGGATACGCAGTATTTT
TRBV30	NA	TRBJ1-3	NA	CALTPSSGNTIYF	TGTGCCTTGACACCTAGCTCTGGAAACACCATATATTTT